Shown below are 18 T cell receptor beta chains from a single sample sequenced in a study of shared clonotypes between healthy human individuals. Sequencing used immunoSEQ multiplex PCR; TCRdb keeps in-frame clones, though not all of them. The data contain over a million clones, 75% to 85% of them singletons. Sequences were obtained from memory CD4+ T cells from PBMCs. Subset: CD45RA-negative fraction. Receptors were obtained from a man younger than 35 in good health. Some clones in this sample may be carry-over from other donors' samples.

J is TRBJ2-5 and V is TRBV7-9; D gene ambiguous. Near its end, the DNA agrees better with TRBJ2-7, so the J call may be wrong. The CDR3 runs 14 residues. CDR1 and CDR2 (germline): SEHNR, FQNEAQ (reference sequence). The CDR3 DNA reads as TGTGCCAGCAGCGAGCAAGAGAGCTCCTACGAGCAGTACTTC. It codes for CASSEQESSYEQYF.

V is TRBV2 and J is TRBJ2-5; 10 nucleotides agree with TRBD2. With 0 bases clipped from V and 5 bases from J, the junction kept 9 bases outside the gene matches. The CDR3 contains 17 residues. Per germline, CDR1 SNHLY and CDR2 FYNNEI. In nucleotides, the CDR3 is TGTGCCAGCAGTGAAGCGGCTAGCGGGAGCGCTGGGGAGACCCAGTACTTC. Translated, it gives CASSEAASGSAGETQYF.

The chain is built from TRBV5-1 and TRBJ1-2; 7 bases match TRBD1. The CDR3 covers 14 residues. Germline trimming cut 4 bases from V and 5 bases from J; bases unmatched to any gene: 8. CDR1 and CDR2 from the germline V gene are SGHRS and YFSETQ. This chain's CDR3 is CASSPEGAGYGYTF. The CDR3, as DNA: TGCGCCAGCAGCCCCGAGGGGGCAGGGTATGGCTACACCTTC.

The CDR3 DNA reads as TGTGCCAGCAGTCGCCGGGACAGGGACACCTACGAGCAGTACTTC. This translates into CASSRRDRDTYEQYF. The chain employs TRBV25-1 and TRBJ2-7, with TRBD1 matching 9 bases. The CDR3 length is 15 residues. After removal of 5 bases from V and 2 bases from J, the junction contained 7 bases not matched to a gene. Germline V gene data show CDR1 as MGHDK and CDR2 as SYGVNS.

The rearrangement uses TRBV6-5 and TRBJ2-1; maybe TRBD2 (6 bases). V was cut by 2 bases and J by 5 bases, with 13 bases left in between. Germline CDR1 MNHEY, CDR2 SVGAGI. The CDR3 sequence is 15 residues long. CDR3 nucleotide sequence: TGTGCCAGCAGTTACCGTGCGGGGCCAAACAATGAGCAGTTCTTC. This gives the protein CASSYRAGPNNEQFF.

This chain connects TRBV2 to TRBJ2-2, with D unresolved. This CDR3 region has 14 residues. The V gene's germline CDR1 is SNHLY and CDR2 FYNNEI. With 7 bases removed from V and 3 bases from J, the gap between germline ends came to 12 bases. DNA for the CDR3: TGTGCCAGCAACCCCTCGGGTTACACCGGGGAGCTGTTTTTT. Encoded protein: CASNPSGYTGELFF.

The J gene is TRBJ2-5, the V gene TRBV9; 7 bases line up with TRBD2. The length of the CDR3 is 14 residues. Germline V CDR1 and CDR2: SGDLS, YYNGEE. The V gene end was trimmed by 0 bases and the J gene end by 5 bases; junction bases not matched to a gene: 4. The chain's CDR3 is CASSVGGSFETQYF. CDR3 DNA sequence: TGTGCCAGCAGCGTAGGCGGGAGCTTTGAGACCCAGTACTTC.

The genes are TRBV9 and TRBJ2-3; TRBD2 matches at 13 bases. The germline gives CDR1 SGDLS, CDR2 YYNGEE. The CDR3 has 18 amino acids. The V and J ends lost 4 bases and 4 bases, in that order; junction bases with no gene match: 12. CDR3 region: CASSPRTSGSFLPDTQYF. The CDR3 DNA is TGTGCCAGCAGCCCCCGGACTAGCGGGAGTTTCTTGCCAGATACGCAGTATTTT.

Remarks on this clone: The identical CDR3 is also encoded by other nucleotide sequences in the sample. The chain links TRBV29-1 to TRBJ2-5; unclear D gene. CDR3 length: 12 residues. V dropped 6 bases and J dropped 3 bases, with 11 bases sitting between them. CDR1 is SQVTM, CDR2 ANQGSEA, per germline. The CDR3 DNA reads TGCAGCGTCGATGGTTTAGAAGAGACCCAGTACTTC. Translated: CSVDGLEETQYF. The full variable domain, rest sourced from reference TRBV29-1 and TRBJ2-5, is SAVISQKPSRDICQRGTSLTIQCQVDSQVTMMFWYRQQPGQSLTLIATANQGSEATYESGFVIDKFPISRPNLTFSTLTVSNMSPEDSSIYLCSVDGLEETQYFGPGTRLLVL.

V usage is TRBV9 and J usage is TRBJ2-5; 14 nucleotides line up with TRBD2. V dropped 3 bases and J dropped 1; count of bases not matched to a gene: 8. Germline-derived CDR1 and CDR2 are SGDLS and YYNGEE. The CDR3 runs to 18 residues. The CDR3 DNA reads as TGTGCCAGCAGCGCGGGACTAGCGGGAGCAGGGGGCCAAGAGACCCAGTACTTC. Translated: CASSAGLAGAGGQETQYF.

CDR3 residues: CAWSVLGTSGREQFF. The DNA for the CDR3 is TGTGCCTGGAGTGTACTAGGGACTAGCGGGAGGGAGCAGTTCTTC. V is TRBV30 and J is TRBJ2-1, with TRBD2 identical over 15 bases. The germline gives CDR1 GTSNPN, CDR2 SVGIG (reference sequence). J lost 10 bases, V lost 0 bases, and 4 bases had no gene match. The length of the CDR3 is 15 residues.

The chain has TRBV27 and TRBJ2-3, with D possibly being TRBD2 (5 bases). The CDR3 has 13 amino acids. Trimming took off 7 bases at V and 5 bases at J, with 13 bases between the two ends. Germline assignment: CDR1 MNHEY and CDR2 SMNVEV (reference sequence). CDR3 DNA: TGTGCCAGCACCACTAGATATGGAGATACGCAGTATTTT. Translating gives CASTTRYGDTQYF.

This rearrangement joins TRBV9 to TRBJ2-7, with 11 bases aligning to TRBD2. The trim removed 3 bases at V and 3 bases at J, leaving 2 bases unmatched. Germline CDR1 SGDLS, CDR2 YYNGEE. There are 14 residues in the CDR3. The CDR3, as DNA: TGTGCCAGCAGCGCTAGCGGGAGGTTCTACGAGCAGTACTTC. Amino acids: CASSASGRFYEQYF.

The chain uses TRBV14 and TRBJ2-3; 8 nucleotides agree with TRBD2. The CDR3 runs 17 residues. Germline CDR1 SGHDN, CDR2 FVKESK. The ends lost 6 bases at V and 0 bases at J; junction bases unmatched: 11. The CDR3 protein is CASSLPTGTSSTDTQYF. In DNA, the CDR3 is TGTGCCAGCAGTCTTCCCACCGGGACTAGTAGCACAGATACGCAGTATTTT.

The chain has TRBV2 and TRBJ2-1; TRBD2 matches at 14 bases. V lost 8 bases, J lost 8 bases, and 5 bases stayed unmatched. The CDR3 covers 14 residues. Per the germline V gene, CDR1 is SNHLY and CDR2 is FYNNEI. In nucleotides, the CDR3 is TGTGCCAGCCGACTAGCGGGGGGGTTGGATGAGCAGTTCTTC. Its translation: CASRLAGGLDEQFF.

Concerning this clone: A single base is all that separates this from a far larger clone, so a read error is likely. As DNA, the CDR3 is TGTGCCAGCAGCTTGCGGGCAGGGATGGGGAGGGCAGATACGCAGTATTTT. Protein product: CASSLRAGMGRADTQYF. This chain connects TRBV7-9 to TRBJ2-3; TRBD2 matches at 7 bases. The CDR3 is made up of 17 amino acids. With V trimmed by 3 bases and J by 4 bases, 13 bases remained unmatched. The germline V gene has CDR1 SEHNR and CDR2 FQNEAQ (reference sequence).

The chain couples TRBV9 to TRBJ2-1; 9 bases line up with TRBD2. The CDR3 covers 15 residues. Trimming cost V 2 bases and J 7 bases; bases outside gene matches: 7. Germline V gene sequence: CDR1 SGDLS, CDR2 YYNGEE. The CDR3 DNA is TGTGCCAGCAGCGTCCAGCCGGCGGGAGGGAATGAGCAGTTCTTC. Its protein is CASSVQPAGGNEQFF.

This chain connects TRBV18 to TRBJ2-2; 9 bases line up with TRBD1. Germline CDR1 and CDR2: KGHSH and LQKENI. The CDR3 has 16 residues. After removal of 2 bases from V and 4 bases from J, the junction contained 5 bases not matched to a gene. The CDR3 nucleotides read TGTGCCAGCTCACCAAAACAGGGGGCGCGCACCGGGGAGCTGTTTTTT. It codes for CASSPKQGARTGELFF.